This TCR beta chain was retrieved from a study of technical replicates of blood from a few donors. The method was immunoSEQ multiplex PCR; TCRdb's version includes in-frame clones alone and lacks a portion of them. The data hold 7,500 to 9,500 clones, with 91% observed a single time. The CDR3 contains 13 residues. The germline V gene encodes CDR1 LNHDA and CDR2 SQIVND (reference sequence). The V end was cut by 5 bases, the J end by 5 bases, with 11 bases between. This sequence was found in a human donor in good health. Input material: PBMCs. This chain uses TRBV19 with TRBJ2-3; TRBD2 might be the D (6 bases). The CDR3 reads CASSEEGRDTQYF. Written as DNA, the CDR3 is TGTGCCAGTAGTGAGGAGGGGCGAGATACGCAGTATTTT. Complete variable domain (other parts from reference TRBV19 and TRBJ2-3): DGGITQSPKYLFRKEGQNVTLSCEQNLNHDAMYWYRQDPGQGLRLIYYSQIVNDFQKGDIAEGYSVSREKKESFPLTVTSAQKNPTAFYLCASSEEGRDTQYFGPGTRLTVL.